This T cell receptor (beta chain) was documented in a study of blood T cells in healthy people across ages. Broader study findings: Underestimates were what the diversity estimates from one million T cells were considered to be.

In its sample, this clonotype was seen a few times. The antigen is not known. This CDR3 spans 13 amino acids. With 0 bases removed from V and 5 bases from J, the gap between germline ends came to 10 bases. Looked up from germline, CDR1 is SQVTM and CDR2 is ANQGSEA. Samples each yielded at least 6 micrograms of total RNA. A sample-barcoded 5' primer and a J-beta primer mix were used in a second PCR of about 7 to 11 cycles. MiXCR, applied by TCRdb to the 5' RACE reads, yields one record per CDR3 protein. The sample shows just over 800,000 distinct CDR3 sequences, around 62% of them seen only once. The chain carries TRBV29-1 and TRBJ1-2; D may be TRBD1 (5 bases). The TCR comes from a man aged 30-40 years in good health. The specimen was blood. The CDR3 coding sequence is TGCAGCGTTGAAGATCTACAGGAATATGGCTACACCTTC. Protein product: CSVEDLQEYGYTF. Supplemented by reference TRBV29-1 and TRBJ1-2, the full variable domain reads SAVISQKPSRDICQRGTSLTIQCQVDSQVTMMFWYRQQPGQSLTLIATANQGSEATYESGFVIDKFPISRPNLTFSTLTVSNMSPEDSSIYLCSVEDLQEYGYTFGSGTRLTVV.